The next 21 T cell receptor beta chains were all read from a single sample in a study of OX40 agonist ivuxolimab in advanced cancers. Profiling relied on immunoSEQ multiplex PCR, and the TCRdb table lists in-frame clones only, not all of them. The sample has roughly 96,000 clones, roughly 80% seen once. Material: CD4+ or CD8+ T cells sorted from blood, obtained in a trial of the OX40 agonist ivuxolimab. Source of these receptors: an adult with an advanced solid tumor such as melanoma, head and neck, liver or kidney cancer.

The chain is built from TRBV10-3 and TRBJ2-4; maybe TRBD1 (5 bases). Trimming removed 6 bases at V and 6 bases at J, with 12 bases between. CDR1 is ENHRY and CDR2 is SYGVKD in the germline V gene. The CDR3 length is 13 residues. The CDR3 DNA reads as TGTGCCATCAGAGACCACAGGAGAAACATTCAGTACTTC. Translating it yields CAIRDHRRNIQYF.

The V call is TRBV5-6, the J call TRBJ1-5; no definite D call. The V gene's germline CDR1 is SGHDT and CDR2 YYEEEE. The CDR3 has 14 residues. V dropped 3 bases and J dropped 0 bases, with 7 bases sitting between them. The CDR3 sequence: CASSSEVSNQPQHF. The CDR3 coding sequence is TGTGCCAGCAGCTCAGAGGTTAGCAATCAGCCCCAGCATTTT.

This clone was observed a handful of times. The chain uses TRBV30 and TRBJ1-6, with unresolved D. V was clipped by 0 bases and J by 7 bases, with 10 bases between them. Germline V gene sequence: CDR1 GTSNPN, CDR2 SVGIG (reference sequence). The CDR3 has 14 amino acids. CDR3 in amino acids: CAWSVGGKNSPLHF. The DNA for the CDR3 is TGTGCCTGGAGTGTCGGAGGAAAGAATTCACCCCTCCACTTT.

The rearrangement uses TRBV2 and TRBJ1-5; 7 nucleotides align to TRBD1. The CDR3 spans 16 residues. Germline assignment: CDR1 SNHLY and CDR2 FYNNEI. V was pared by 1 base and J by 3 bases, with 6 bases of the junction left unmatched. The CDR3 DNA is TGTGCCAGCAGTGAAGGGAGGACAGGACTCAATCAGCCCCAGCATTTT. It translates to CASSEGRTGLNQPQHF.

V and J are TRBV6-1 and TRBJ1-5; a possible D gene is TRBD1 (6 bases). The CDR3 consists of 13 residues. Trimming removed 6 bases at V and 2 bases at J, with 8 bases between. Germline V lookup: CDR1 MNHNS, CDR2 SASEGT. This CDR3 reads CASRPGGNQPQHF. The CDR3 DNA follows: TGTGCCAGCAGGCCAGGGGGCAATCAGCCCCAGCATTTT.

The chain employs TRBV7-9 and TRBJ2-7; 7 bases fit TRBD1. The V gene's germline CDR1 is SEHNR and CDR2 FQNEAQ (reference sequence). The ends lost 5 bases at V and 1 base at J; junction bases unmatched: 8. CDR3 length equals 15 residues. This chain's CDR3 is CASSRGGGFSYEQYF. CDR3 in DNA: TGTGCCAGCAGCCGAGGGGGCGGTTTTTCCTACGAGCAGTACTTC.

The table lists this clone with a few counts. This chain links TRBV4-1 with TRBJ2-3, with TRBD1 identical over 9 bases. V was pared by 0 bases and J by 3 bases, with 10 bases of the junction left unmatched. In germline, CDR1 is MGHRA, CDR2 YSYEKL. The length of the CDR3 is 18 residues. The CDR3 is CASSQDPPGQGQTDTQYF. DNA of the CDR3: TGCGCCAGCAGCCAAGATCCCCCCGGACAGGGGCAAACAGATACGCAGTATTTT.

CDR3 in amino acids: CASVWGAETDTQYF. CDR3 bases: TGTGCCAGTGTTTGGGGAGCCGAGACAGATACGCAGTATTTT. The chain links TRBV2 to TRBJ2-3; weak D call: TRBD2 (5 bases). V was clipped by 9 bases and J by 3 bases, with 16 bases between them. The CDR3 totals 14 residues. The germline gives CDR1 SNHLY, CDR2 FYNNEI.

This chain links TRBV11-2 with TRBJ1-2, with D perhaps TRBD1 (6 bases). This CDR3 spans 16 amino acids. Germline loops: CDR1 SGHAT, CDR2 FQNNGV. V lost 3 bases and J 4 bases, leaving 18 bases between the germline ends. The CDR3 sequence: CASSLSGGGHGYGYTF. Here the CDR3 DNA reads TGTGCCAGCAGCTTGTCTGGAGGGGGACATGGCTATGGCTACACCTTC.

The chain combines TRBV5-1 with TRBJ2-7; 13 bases are shared with TRBD2. The V segment lost 2 bases and the J segment 1 base; nucleotides outside the gene matches: 9. Germline V gives CDR1 SGHRS, CDR2 YFSETQ. The CDR3 is 18 amino acids. The CDR3 sequence is CASSLTLGLAGTSYEQYF. CDR3 nucleotide sequence: TGCGCCAGCAGCTTAACCTTGGGACTAGCGGGAACTTCCTACGAGCAGTACTTC.

The chain carries TRBV15 and TRBJ2-2; D uncertain. Trimming left V 1 base short and J 2 bases short, with 11 bases between. CDR1 and CDR2 (germline): LNHNV, YYDKDF (reference sequence). CDR3 size: 16 residues. The CDR3 coding sequence is TGTGCCACCAGCAGAGGGGGAACTTTCAACACCGGGGAGCTGTTTTTT. It codes for CATSRGGTFNTGELFF.

This chain uses TRBV7-2 with TRBJ2-5; D possibly uses TRBD1 or TRBD2 (5 bases each). The V and J ends lost 1 base and 4 bases respectively, with 7 bases between them. Germline CDR1 is SGHTA and CDR2 is FQGNSA. This CDR3 region has 13 residues. The CDR3 sequence: CASSLDGAETQYF. The CDR3 coding sequence is TGTGCCAGCAGCTTAGACGGGGCAGAGACCCAGTACTTC. Full variable domain (missing parts from reference TRBV7-2 and TRBJ2-5): GAGVSQSPSNKVTEKGKDVELRCDPISGHTALYWYRQSLGQGLEFLIYFQGNSAPDKSGLPSDRFSAERTGGSVSTLTIQRTQQEDSAVYLCASSLDGAETQYFGPGTRLLVL.

This chain uses TRBV4-1 with TRBJ2-3; D not certain. The CDR3 is made up of 14 amino acids. Germline lookup yields CDR1 MGHRA and CDR2 YSYEKL. Between the trimmed V and J ends, which lost 2 bases and 6 bases, there was a span of 12 bases. The CDR3 loop is CASSQPVTKDTQYF. The CDR3 coding sequence is TGCGCCAGCAGCCAACCAGTTACAAAGGATACGCAGTATTTT.

This clone was picked up one time. This sequence joins TRBV4-2 and TRBJ2-7; 7 nucleotides align to TRBD2. Germline lookup yields CDR1 LGHNA and CDR2 YNFKEQ. J gave up 4 bases and V 3 bases, and 24 bases lay outside the gene matches. The CDR3 covers 20 residues. CDR3 bases: TGTGCCAGCAGCCAGGATGCGGGAGCCTCTCACAGTGGGGGTTCGTACGAGCAGTACTTC. Its protein product is CASSQDAGASHSGGSYEQYF.

The genes are TRBV5-4 and TRBJ1-1; D not certain. The germline V and J ends were trimmed by 2 bases and 4 bases, with 6 bases remaining between them. The CDR3 is 12 residues long. Germline CDR1 and CDR2: SGHNT and YYREEE (reference sequence). The CDR3 DNA follows: TGTGCCAGCAGCTTAGGAACCACTGAAGCTTTCTTT. Encoded protein: CASSLGTTEAFF.

CDR3 nucleotides: TGCAGCGCGACAGGGGCAAAGGAGACCCAGTACTTC. This gives the protein CSATGAKETQYF. The rearrangement uses TRBV29-1 and TRBJ2-5, with TRBD1 identical over 8 bases. The CDR3 loop spans 12 amino acids. V lost 7 bases to trimming and J lost 5 bases; unmatched junction nucleotides: 6. Germline V gene lookup returns CDR1 SQVTM and CDR2 ANQGSEA.

The rearrangement uses TRBV5-1 and TRBJ2-3; D gene unclear. CDR1 and CDR2 (germline): SGHRS, YFSETQ. Deletions cut 3 bases from V and 1 base from J, with 9 bases between. There are 14 residues in the CDR3. The CDR3 nucleotides are TGCGCCAGCAGCTCGATAGTTGGCACAGATACGCAGTATTTT. Its protein product is CASSSIVGTDTQYF.

V and J are TRBV15 and TRBJ2-3; D is ambiguous. Trimming cost V 5 bases and J 2 bases, with 11 bases left between them. The CDR3 is 14 amino acids. Germline loops: CDR1 LNHNV, CDR2 YYDKDF (reference sequence). The CDR3 bases are TGTGCCACCAGCGCGACGCGATTCACAGATACGCAGTATTTT. It codes for CATSATRFTDTQYF. The full variable domain, rest sourced from reference TRBV15 and TRBJ2-3, is DAMVIQNPRYQVTQFGKPVTLSCSQTLNHNVMYWYQQKSSQAPKLLFHYYDKDFNNEADTPDNFQSRRPNTSFCFLDIRSPGLGDTAMYLCATSATRFTDTQYFGPGTRLTVL.

The J gene is TRBJ1-1, the V gene TRBV30, with TRBD1 identical over 8 bases. This CDR3 has 14 residues. CDR1 and CDR2 (germline): GTSNPN, SVGIG (reference sequence). J was trimmed by 3 bases and V by 0 bases; bases with no gene match: 3. The CDR3 is CAWSVYRGDTEAFF. The CDR3 coding sequence is TGTGCCTGGAGTGTTTACAGGGGGGACACTGAAGCTTTCTTT.

The sample holds a few counts of this clone. The chain couples TRBV5-6 to TRBJ2-7, with D possibly being TRBD1 (6 bases). The ends were cut back, 0 bases at V and 1 base at J, with 11 bases in the middle. CDR3 length: 15 amino acids. Germline assignment: CDR1 SGHDT and CDR2 YYEEEE. CDR3 sequence (DNA): TGTGCCAGCAGCTTGGTAAGACAGGTTTCCTACGAGCAGTACTTC. This encodes CASSLVRQVSYEQYF.

The gene calls are TRBV7-9 and TRBJ2-7; 7 bases are shared with TRBD1. This CDR3 is built from 15 residues. The germline CDR1 and CDR2 sequences are SEHNR and FQNEAQ (reference sequence). Unmatched junction bases numbered 8, after V lost 6 bases and J lost 0 bases. The CDR3 bases are TGTGCCAGCAGACCAGGACAGGCGTTCTCCTACGAGCAGTACTTC. Translation: CASRPGQAFSYEQYF.